The T cell receptor beta chain described here comes from a study of cytomegalovirus exposure and HLA in healthy donors (dated by TCRdb to about 2017). A note on the overall study: In an earlier analysis of 587 of the donors, approximately 300 Gb of sequence data and some 120 million unique TCR beta sequences from about 190 million T cells were reported. An early release covering more than 500 HLA-typed donors comprised about 300 gigabases of sequencing data and around 85 million unique TCR sequences. Of the approximately 400 genotyped donors, 65% to 90% were placed in the genetic ancestry cluster associated with self-reported Caucasian donors. The aim of the study was to test whether cataloging public T cell receptors could identify signatures of past pathogen exposure. Using immunosequencing, the study profiled T cell repertoires from around 680 subjects and related those repertoires to cytomegalovirus serostatus. In addition to the first cohort of 666 subjects, a separate validation cohort of 120 different subjects was used. The study combined high-throughput TCR immunosequencing, statistical association of individual TCRs with disease status, and machine learning to predict cytomegalovirus infection status. A later analysis re-examined previously published TCR beta repertoires from just over 650 donors and added high-resolution HLA genotyping to investigate patterns of TCR occurrence. The later analysis used no new phenotypic data to find candidate immune exposures, relying instead on TCR beta sequences and their occurrence across donors. To decide whether each TCR beta V gene segment behaved as functional or pseudogenic, an earlier analysis of nearly 600 of the donors relied on high-throughput TCR beta sequencing. Donor age, sex, ethnicity and CMV serostatus were compiled together with the repertoire data. Genome-wide SNP genotypes for about 55% of the roughly 670 donors were used in a later genetic analysis, which treated that subset as a discovery cohort. Every discovery cohort repertoire had been produced on one sequencing platform. Both class I and class II loci were covered by HLA typing, at four-digit resolution. The number of typed donors differed by locus: about 629-630 for A, B, C, DRB1 and DQB1; some 500 for DQA1; 606 for DPA1; and about 450 for DPB1. Because of strong linkage in the cohort, roughly 5 DR-DQ haplotypes were treated as single units for association and clustering. On average, roughly 250,000 unique TCR beta nucleotide sequences were sequenced per donor among some 430 genotyped donors of the cohort, with around 19% of those sequences being non-productive. What the work shows at the level of the full study, not this receptor alone: The authors suggested that the approach could potentially be extended to other disease states and immunological phenotypes. In a later analysis, 15,000 to 20,000 TCR beta sequences were associated with specific HLA alleles at a false discovery rate of 0.05. A further reported finding was that TCR beta sequences accurately predicted the HLA-A and HLA-B alleles for most subjects in the first cohort. Some IMGT-functional V segments, including TRBV6-2 and TRBV6-3, could not be told apart with the 87-base-pair reads, so those segments were excluded. The cohort was sequenced for TCR beta chains only, and without alpha or paired-chain data the features that could be detected were limited. The sequencing pipeline was judged likely to have produced a cluster of highly shared sequence variants as a technical artifact. The presence/absence analyses assumed that sequencing depth was roughly uniform across donors, and that assumption may not be true. Compared with equally common non-associated chains, HLA-associated TCR beta chains in a later analysis were more clonally expanded and had lower generation probabilities. Most CMV-associated TCR beta chains appeared to be HLA-restricted in a later analysis, and the HLA associations seemed to be driven largely by CMV exposure. Some 16 rarely observed V segments, including chromosome 9 orphons, were excluded from the earlier analysis of several hundred of the donors because counts were too low. A few of the identified cytomegalovirus-associated TCR beta chains were confirmed in vitro to be specific for cytomegalovirus antigens. Linkage disequilibrium might explain the correlated functional status among segregating V segments, but an unknown experimental factor could not be ruled out. A later analysis found that TCR association rates varied across HLA loci, with DRB1 alleles showing the most associated TCRs and HLA-C alleles the fewest. The study gave a list of around 170 TCR beta chains associated with cytomegalovirus. A later analysis reported that several top co-occurrence clusters appeared linked to parvovirus B19, influenza, CMV and Epstein-Barr virus. Most TCR sequences were observed very rarely across donors, whereas some public TCRs were present in many individuals. The only immune exposure information available for the cohort was CMV serostatus. An earlier analysis of around 500 of the donors showed that most TCR beta V segments appeared in productive rearrangements either about 90% or about 30% of the time, which broadly matched IMGT annotations. Because HLA typing was missing for some donors at each locus, association tests included only the typed subset. V-gene and J-gene trimming of TCR beta chains was associated with a missense DCLRE1C variant in a later genetic analysis, and the association was replicated in an independent cohort. In both the original and validation cohorts, the classifier was reported to diagnose cytomegalovirus status with high specificity and sensitivity. A later genetic analysis reported fewer N-insertions in productive TCRs among donors in an Asian-associated ancestry cluster than the roughly 640-donor mean. When HLA alleles, especially DR and DQ, strongly co-occurred, attributing TCR associations to individual alleles was difficult.

V is pruned by 6 bases and J by 0 bases, leaving 5 bases of the junction without a gene match. There are 16 amino acids in the CDR3, from cysteine to phenylalanine inclusive. Only the CDR3 portion is preserved as DNA: 48 bases, with reading frame beginning at the first base. Looking up the germline V gene yields CDR1 SNHLY and CDR2 FYNNEI. The method behind the library was the immunoSEQ multiplex PCR assay. For the multiplex PCR, a mixture combining 60 forward primers for TCR Vbeta segments and 13 reverse primers for TCR Jbeta segments was used. The CDR3 region of rearranged TCR beta genes was amplified from genomic DNA by a multiplex PCR assay. On the Illumina HiSeq System, the amplified TCR beta libraries were sequenced as 87-base-pair reads. The authors' analysis ran thus. A later analysis tallied about 77 million unique TCR beta chains across the 660 or so repertoires, and roughly 11 million of those chains were shared by two or more donors. Raw reads were error-corrected and collapsed into unique sequences with a nearest-neighbor algorithm that merged closely related sequences to remove PCR and sequencing errors. Alignment of CDR3 sequences to IMGT reference sequences was used to assign V, D and J gene segments. For a sequence to be retained, a match of at least six nucleotides was required to both a V gene segment and a J gene segment. A rearrangement was called productive if the CDR3 had no stop codons and remained in frame with V and J, and every other rearrangement was called non-productive. CDR3 was defined according to IMGT convention as the region running from the second conserved V-encoded cysteine to the conserved J-encoded phenylalanine. In an earlier analysis of around 540 of the donors, sequences lacking an unambiguous match to a single V gene segment were excluded. In an earlier analysis of several hundred of the donors, V segments were called functional above 56.7% productive rearrangements and were called segregating when the between-donor standard deviation exceeded 5%. A statistical classification framework was built for diagnosing cytomegalovirus status from the catalog of TCR beta chain sequences. In a later analysis, V and J genes were assigned by comparing TCR nucleotide sequences against IMGT/GENE-DB human TR gene sequences. A later analysis assigned CDR3 sequences and most-parsimonious VDJ recombination scenarios with the TCRdist pipeline. In a later analysis, each TCR beta chain was defined by its CDR3 amino acid sequence together with its V-gene family, and reads lacking a unique V-gene family were excluded. As a way to deal with suspected cross-contamination and a sequencing artifact, a later analysis dropped 450 to 700 nucleotide sequences that were highly shared and had low generation probability. A later analysis calculated a clonal expansion index for each public chain from normalized within-repertoire ranks of inferred template counts. Generation probabilities in a later analysis came from a VDJ recombination model fitted to out-of-frame rearrangements, and those results were checked against IGoR. Hypergeometric tests were used in a later analysis to score TCR-TCR, TCR-HLA and TCR-CMV co-occurrence, with a repertoire-size bias correction applied to the TCR pairs. False discovery rates were estimated in a later analysis by permuting HLA or CMV assignments 20 times. A later analysis grouped co-occurring TCRs with DBSCAN, adding TCRdist sequence similarity when clustering within HLA-allele-positive subsets. Repertoires with fewer than 30,000 or more than 120,000 public chains were left out of co-occurrence clustering, as were about 5 repertoires with anomalous nucleotide sharing. The source is immuneACCESS, and TCRdb retained only in-frame sequences with V and J called. Part of the clones is not carried over; for the studies checked, unresolved V genes explain less than half of this, and the remainder is unexplained. Clone size and V and J calls were adopted from that table, with D and trimming inferred from the DNA. In this sample the table shows approximately 210,000 clones, about 81% of which occur a single time. The ten most abundant clones make up about 1.8% of the sample.

This clone was counted a single time. This receptor's antigen is unknown. There are no base qualities to consult, and no much larger clone falls within one base. In total, roughly 670 healthy bone marrow donors made up the cohort. At the time of sampling, all cohort members were nominally healthy, though unrecorded immune exposures were likely present. The donor was CMV seronegative and was included in the group of 352 seronegative cohort members. A peripheral blood sample was collected from each donor, and TCR beta sequencing was performed on peripheral blood mononuclear cells. The Qiagen DNeasy Blood Extraction Kit was used to extract genomic DNA from the blood cell samples.

The sample consisted of PBMCs. This clonotype was sampled from a man aged 18 to 29 in good health and CMV-seronegative. The V gene is TRBV2 and the J gene is TRBJ1-5, with 10 bases matching TRBD1. The sequenced DNA: TGTGCCAGCAGGACCGGGACAGGGGATAGCAATCAGCCCCAGCATTTT. This sequence encodes CASRTGTGDSNQPQHF.